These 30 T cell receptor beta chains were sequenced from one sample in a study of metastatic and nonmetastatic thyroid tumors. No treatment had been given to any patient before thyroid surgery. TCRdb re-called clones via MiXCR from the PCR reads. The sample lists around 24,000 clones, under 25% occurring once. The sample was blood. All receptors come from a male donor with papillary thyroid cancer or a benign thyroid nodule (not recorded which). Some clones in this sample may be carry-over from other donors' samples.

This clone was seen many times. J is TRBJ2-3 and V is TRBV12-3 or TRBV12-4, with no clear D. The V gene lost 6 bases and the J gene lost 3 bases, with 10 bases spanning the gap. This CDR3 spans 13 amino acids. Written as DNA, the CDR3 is TGTGCCAGCAGATCTTATGGTACAGATACGCAGTATTTT. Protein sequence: CASRSYGTDTQYF.

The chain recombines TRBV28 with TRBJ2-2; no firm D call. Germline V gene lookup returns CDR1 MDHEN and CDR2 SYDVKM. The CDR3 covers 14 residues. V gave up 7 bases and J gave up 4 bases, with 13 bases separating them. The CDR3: CASIVGSLTGELFF. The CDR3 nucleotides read TGTGCCAGCATTGTTGGCAGTCTCACCGGGGAGCTGTTTTTT.

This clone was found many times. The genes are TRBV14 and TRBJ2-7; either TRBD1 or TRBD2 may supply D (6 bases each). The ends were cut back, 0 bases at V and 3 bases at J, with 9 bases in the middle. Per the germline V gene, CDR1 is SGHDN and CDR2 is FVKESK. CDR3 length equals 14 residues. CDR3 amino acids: CASSQDRGVYEQYF. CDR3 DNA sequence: TGTGCCAGCAGCCAAGATAGGGGGGTCTACGAGCAGTACTTC.

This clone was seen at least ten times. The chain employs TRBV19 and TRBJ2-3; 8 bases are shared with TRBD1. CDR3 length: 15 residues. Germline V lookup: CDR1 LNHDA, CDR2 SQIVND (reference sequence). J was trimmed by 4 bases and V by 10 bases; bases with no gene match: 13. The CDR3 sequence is CATGTGNYGADTQYF. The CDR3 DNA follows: TGTGCCACCGGGACAGGTAATTATGGAGCAGATACGCAGTATTTT.

The CDR3 sequence: CASSLRASGNTIYF. CDR3 coding DNA: TGCGCCAGCAGCTTGAGGGCCTCTGGAAACACCATATATTTT. The J gene is TRBJ1-3, the V gene TRBV5-1, with D unclear. The CDR3 is 14 amino acids. The germline V gene encodes CDR1 SGHRS and CDR2 YFSETQ. Trimming removed 1 base from V and 0 bases from J, with 5 bases in between.

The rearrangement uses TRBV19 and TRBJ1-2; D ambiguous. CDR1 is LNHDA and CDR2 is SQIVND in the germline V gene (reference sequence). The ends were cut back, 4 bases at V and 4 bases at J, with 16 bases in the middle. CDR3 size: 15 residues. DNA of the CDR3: TGTGCCAGTAGTACCCGTTACCAGGTTCTCTATGGCTACACCTTC. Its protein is CASSTRYQVLYGYTF.

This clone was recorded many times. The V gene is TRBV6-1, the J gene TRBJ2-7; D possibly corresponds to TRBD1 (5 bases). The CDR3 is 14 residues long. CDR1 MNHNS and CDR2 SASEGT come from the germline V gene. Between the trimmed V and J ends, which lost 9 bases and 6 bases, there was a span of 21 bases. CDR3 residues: CASLVSPQGGEQYF. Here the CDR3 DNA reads TGTGCCAGTTTGGTTTCTCCGCAGGGCGGCGAGCAGTACTTC.

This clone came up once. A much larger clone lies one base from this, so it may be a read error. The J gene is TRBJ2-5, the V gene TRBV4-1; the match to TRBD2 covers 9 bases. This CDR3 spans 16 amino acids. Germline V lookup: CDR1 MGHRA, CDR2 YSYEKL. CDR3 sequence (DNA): TGCGCCAGCAACCAAGAAGGGAGTAGCGGGAGAAAGACCCAGTACTTC. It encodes CASNQEGSSGRKTQYF.

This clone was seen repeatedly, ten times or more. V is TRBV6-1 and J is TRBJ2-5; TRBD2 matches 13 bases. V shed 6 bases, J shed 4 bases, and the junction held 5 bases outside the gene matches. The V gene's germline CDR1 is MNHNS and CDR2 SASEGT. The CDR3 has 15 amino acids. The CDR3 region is CASRKTSGRRETQYF. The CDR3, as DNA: TGTGCCAGCAGGAAGACTAGCGGGAGGAGAGAGACCCAGTACTTC.

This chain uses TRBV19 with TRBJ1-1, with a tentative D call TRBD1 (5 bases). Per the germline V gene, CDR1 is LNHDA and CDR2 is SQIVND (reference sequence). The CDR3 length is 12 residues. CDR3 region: CATGGLNTEAFF. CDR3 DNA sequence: TGTGCGACCGGGGGATTAAACACTGAAGCTTTCTTT.

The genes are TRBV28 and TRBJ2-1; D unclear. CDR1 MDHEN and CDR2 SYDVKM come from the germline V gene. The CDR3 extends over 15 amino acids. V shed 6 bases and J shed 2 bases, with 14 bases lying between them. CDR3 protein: CASRLTAGTYNEQFF. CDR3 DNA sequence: TGTGCCAGCAGGCTGACTGCCGGAACCTACAATGAGCAGTTCTTC.

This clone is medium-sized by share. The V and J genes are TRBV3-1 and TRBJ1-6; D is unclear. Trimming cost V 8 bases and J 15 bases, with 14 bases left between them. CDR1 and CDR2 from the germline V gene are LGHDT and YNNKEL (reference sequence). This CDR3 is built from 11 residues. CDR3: CASGEWDSLHF. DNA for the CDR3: TGTGCCAGCGGGGAATGGGATAGCCTCCACTTT. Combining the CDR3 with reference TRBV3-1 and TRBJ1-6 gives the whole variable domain DTAVSQTPKYLVTQMGNDKSIKCEQNLGHDTMYWYKQDSKKFLKIMFSYNNKELIINETVPNRFSPKSPDKAHLNLHINSLELGDSAVYFCASGEWDSLHFGNGTRLTVT.

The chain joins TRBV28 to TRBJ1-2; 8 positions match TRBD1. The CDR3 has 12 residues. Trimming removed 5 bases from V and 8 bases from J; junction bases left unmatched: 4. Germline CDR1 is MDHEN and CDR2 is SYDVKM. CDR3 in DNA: TGTGCCAGCAGTGACAGGGGCTGGGGCTACACCTTC. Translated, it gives CASSDRGWGYTF.

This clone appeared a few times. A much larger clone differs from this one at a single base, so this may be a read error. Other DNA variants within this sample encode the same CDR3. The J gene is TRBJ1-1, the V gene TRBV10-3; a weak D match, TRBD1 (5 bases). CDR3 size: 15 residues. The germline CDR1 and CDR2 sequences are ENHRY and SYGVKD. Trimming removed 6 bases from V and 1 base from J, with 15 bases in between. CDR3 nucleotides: TGTGCCATCAGGGGTGGCGGGGCGGGGAACACTGAAGCTTTCTTT. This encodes CAIRGGGAGNTEAFF.

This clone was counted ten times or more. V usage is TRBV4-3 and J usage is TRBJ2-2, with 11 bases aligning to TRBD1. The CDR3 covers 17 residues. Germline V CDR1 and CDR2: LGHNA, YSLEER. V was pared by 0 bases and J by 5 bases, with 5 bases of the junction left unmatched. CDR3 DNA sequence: TGCGCCAGCAGCCAAGATGGGACAGGGGGTAGAACCGGGGAGCTGTTTTTT. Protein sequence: CASSQDGTGGRTGELFF.

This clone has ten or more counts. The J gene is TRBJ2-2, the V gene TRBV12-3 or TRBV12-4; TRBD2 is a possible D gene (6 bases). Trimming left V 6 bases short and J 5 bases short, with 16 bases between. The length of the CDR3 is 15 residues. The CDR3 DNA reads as TGTGCCAGCAGGTCGCTGGGAGGAGGAACCGGGGAGCTGTTTTTT. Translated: CASRSLGGGTGELFF.

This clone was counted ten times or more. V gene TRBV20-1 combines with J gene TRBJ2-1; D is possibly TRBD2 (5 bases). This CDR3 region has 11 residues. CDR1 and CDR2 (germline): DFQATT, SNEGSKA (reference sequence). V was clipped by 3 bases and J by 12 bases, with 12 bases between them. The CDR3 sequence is CSARKGDSQFF. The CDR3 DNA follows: TGCAGTGCTAGGAAGGGAGATTCGCAGTTCTTC.

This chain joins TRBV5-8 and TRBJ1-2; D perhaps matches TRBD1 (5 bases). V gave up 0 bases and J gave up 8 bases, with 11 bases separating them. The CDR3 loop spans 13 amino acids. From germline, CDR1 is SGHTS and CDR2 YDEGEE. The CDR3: CASSLGGLAGYTF. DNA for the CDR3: TGTGCCAGCAGCTTGGGGGGCCTTGCAGGCTACACCTTC.

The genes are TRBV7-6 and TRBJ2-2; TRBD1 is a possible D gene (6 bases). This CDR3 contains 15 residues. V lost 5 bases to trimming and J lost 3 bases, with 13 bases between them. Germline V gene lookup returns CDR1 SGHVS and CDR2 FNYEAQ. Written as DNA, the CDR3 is TGTGCCAGCAGCCCCCGGGACATCTACACCGGGGAGCTGTTTTTT. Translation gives CASSPRDIYTGELFF.

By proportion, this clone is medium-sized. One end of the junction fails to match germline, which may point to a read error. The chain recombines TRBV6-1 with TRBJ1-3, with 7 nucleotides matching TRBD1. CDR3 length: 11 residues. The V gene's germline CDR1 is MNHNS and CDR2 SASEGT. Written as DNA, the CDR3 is TGTGCCAGCAGTGATGGGACAGAGGGGAATTTT. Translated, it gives CASSDGTEGNF.

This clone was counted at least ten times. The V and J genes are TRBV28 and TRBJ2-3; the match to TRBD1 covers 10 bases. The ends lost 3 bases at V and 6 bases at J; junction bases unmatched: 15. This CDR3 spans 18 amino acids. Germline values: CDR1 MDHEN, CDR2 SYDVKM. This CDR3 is CASSLGAGGTGEWDTQYF. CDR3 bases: TGTGCCAGCAGTTTGGGGGCGGGTGGGACAGGGGAGTGGGATACGCAGTATTTT. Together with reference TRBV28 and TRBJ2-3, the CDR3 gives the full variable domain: DVKVTQSSRYLVKRTGEKVFLECVQDMDHENMFWYRQDPGLGLRLIYFSYDVKMKEKGDIPEGYSVSREKKERFSLILESASTNQTSMYLCASSLGAGGTGEWDTQYFGPGTRLTVL.

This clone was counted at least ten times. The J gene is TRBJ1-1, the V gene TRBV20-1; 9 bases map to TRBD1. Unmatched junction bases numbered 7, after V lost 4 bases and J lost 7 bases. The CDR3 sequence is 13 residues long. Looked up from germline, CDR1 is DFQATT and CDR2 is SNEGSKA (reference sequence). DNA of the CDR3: TGCAGTGCTACAGACAGGGGGAGGGATGAAGCTTTCTTT. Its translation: CSATDRGRDEAFF.

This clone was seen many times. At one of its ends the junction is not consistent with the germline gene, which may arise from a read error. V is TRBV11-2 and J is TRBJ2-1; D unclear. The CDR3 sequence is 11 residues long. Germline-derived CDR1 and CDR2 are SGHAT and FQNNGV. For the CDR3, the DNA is TGTGCCAGCAGCTCGTACACTGAGCAGTTCTTC. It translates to CASSSYTEQFF.

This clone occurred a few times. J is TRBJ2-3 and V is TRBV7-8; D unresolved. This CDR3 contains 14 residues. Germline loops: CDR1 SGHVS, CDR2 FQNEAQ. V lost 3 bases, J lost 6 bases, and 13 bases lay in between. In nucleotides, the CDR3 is TGTGCCAGCAGCTTGATAACTACCACGGATACGCAGTATTTT. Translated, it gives CASSLITTTDTQYF.

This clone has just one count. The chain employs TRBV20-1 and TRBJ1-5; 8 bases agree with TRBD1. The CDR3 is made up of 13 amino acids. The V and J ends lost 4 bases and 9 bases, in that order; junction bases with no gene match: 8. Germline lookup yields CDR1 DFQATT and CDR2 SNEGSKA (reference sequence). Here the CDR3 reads CSATGQGHWPQHF. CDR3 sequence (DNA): TGCAGTGCTACCGGACAGGGCCACTGGCCCCAGCATTTT.

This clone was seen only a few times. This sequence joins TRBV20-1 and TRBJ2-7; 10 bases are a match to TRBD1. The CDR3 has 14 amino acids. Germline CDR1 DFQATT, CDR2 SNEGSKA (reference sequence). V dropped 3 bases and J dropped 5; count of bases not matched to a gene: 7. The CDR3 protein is CSARTDRGLHEQYF. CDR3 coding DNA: TGCAGTGCTAGGACCGACAGGGGGCTCCACGAGCAGTACTTC.

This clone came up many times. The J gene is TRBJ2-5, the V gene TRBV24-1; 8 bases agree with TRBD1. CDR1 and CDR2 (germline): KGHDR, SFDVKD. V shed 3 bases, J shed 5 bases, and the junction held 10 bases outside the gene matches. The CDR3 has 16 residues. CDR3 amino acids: CATSDPRARGLETQYF. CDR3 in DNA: TGTGCCACCAGTGATCCCCGGGCCAGGGGGCTTGAGACCCAGTACTTC.

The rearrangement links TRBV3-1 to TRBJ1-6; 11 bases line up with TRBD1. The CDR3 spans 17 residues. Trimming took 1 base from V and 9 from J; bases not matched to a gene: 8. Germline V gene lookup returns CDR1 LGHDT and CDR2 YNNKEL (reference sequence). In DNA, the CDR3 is TGTGCCAGCAGCCAAGTGAGGACAGGGGGCAAGGTTTCACCCCTCCACTTT. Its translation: CASSQVRTGGKVSPLHF.

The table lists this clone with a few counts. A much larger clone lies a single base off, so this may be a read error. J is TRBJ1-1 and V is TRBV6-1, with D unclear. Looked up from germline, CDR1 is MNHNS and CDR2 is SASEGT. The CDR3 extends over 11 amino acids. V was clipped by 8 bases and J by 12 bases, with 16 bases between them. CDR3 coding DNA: TGTGCCAGCTTCCAGGAGGGAGAAACTTTCTTT. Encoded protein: CASFQEGETFF.

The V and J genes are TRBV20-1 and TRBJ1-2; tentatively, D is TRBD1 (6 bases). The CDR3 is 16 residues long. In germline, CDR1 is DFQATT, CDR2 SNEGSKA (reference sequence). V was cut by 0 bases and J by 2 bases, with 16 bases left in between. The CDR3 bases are TGCAGTGCTAGAGATCGTTTGTGGGGGCGGAACTATGGCTACACCTTC. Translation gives CSARDRLWGRNYGYTF.